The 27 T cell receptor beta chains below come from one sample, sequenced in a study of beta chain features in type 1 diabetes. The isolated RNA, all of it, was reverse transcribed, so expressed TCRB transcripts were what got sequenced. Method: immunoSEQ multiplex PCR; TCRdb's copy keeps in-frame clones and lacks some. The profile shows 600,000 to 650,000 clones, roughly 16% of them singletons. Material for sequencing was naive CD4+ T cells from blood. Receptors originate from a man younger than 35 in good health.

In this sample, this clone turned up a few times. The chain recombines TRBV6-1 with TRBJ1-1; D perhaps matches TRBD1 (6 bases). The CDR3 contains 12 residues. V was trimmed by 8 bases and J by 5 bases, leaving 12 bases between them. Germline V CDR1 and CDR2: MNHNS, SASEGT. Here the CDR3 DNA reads TGTGCCAGCCCCGGGGGCAAGACTGAAGCTTTCTTT. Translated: CASPGGKTEAFF.

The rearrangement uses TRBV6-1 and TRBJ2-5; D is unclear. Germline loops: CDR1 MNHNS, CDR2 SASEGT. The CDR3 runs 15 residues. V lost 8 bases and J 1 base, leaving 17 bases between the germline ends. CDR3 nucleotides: TGTGCCAGCTACCCCTCCTGGGGATCCCAAGAGACCCAGTACTTC. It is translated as CASYPSWGSQETQYF.

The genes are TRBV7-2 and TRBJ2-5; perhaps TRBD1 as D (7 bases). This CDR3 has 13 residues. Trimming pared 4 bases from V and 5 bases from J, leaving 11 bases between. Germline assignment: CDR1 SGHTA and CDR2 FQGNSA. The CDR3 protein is CASSSTGRETQYF. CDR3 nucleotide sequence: TGTGCCAGCAGCTCGACAGGGAGGGAGACCCAGTACTTC.

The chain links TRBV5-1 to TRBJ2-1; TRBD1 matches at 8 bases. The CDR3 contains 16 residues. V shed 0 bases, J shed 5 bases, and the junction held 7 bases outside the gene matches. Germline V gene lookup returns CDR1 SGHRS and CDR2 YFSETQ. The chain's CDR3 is CASSLVGGQGDNEQFF. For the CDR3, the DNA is TGCGCCAGCAGCTTGGTGGGAGGACAGGGAGACAATGAGCAGTTCTTC.

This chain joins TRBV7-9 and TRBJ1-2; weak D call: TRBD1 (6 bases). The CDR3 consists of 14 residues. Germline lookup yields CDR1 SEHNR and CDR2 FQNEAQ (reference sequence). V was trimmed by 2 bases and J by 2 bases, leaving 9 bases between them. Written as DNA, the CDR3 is TGTGCCAGCAGCTTACGCAGGGGCAACTATGGCTACACCTTC. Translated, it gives CASSLRRGNYGYTF.

The CDR3 reads CASSQWGGTDTQYF. The CDR3 DNA is TGTGCCAGCAGCCAATGGGGCGGCACAGATACGCAGTATTTT. The rearrangement uses TRBV14 and TRBJ2-3; a possible D gene is TRBD1 (5 bases). Deletions cut 2 bases from V and 1 base from J, with 7 bases between. There are 14 residues in the CDR3. The germline V gene has CDR1 SGHDN and CDR2 FVKESK.

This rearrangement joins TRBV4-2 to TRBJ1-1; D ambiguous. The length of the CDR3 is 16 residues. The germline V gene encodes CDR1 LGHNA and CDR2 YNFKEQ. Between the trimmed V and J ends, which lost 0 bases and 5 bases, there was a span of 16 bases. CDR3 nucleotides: TGTGCCAGCAGCCAAGACTTGAGGGTCGTTACGACTGAAGCTTTCTTT. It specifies CASSQDLRVVTTEAFF.

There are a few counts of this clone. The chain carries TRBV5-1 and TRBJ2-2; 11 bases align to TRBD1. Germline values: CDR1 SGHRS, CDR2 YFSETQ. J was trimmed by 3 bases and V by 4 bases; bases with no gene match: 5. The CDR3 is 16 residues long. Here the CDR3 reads CASSPDRGRDTGELFF. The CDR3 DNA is TGCGCCAGCAGCCCGGACAGGGGGCGCGACACCGGGGAGCTGTTTTTT.

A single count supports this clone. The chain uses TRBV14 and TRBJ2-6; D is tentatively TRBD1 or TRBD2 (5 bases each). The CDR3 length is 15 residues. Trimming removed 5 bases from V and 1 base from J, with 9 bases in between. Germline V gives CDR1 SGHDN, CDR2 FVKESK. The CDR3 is CASSSWGSGANVLTF. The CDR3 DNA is TGTGCCAGCAGCTCTTGGGGGTCTGGGGCCAACGTCCTGACTTTC.

Here the CDR3 reads CASSLDRGQPQHF. The CDR3, as DNA: TGTGCCAGCAGCTTAGATAGGGGCCAGCCCCAGCATTTT. The chain has TRBV7-3 and TRBJ1-5; D might be TRBD1 (5 bases). Germline loops: CDR1 SGHTA, CDR2 FQGTGA. The length of the CDR3 is 13 residues. Trimming stripped 2 bases from V and 7 bases from J, with 9 bases between.

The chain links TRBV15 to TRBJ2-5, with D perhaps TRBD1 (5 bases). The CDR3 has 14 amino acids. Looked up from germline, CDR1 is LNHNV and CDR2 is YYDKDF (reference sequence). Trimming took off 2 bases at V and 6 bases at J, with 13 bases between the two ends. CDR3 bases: TGTGCCACCAGCAGACGCAGGGTTAGGCAGACCCAGTACTTC. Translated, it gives CATSRRRVRQTQYF.

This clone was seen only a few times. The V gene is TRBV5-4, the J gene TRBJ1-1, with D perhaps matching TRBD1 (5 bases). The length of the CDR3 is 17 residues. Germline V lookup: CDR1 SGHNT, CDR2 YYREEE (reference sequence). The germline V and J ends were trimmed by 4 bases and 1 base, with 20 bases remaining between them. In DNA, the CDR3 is TGTGCCAGCAGCCCGGGACGGCAGAGCCACGCGAACACTGAAGCTTTCTTT. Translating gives CASSPGRQSHANTEAFF.

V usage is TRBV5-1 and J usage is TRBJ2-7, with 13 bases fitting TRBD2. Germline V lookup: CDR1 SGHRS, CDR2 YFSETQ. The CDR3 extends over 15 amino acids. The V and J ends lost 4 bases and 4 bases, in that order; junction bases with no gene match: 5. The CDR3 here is CASSPLAGGPYEQYF. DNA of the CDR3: TGCGCCAGCAGCCCACTAGCGGGAGGGCCTTACGAGCAGTACTTC.

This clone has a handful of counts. The CDR3 loop reads CASTFGRGSQPQHF. CDR3 nucleotides: TGTGCCAGCACTTTCGGCAGGGGGAGTCAGCCCCAGCATTTT. The chain joins TRBV28 to TRBJ1-5; TRBD1 matches at 7 bases. The CDR3 sequence is 14 residues long. Germline CDR1 and CDR2: MDHEN and SYDVKM. Trimming removed 7 bases from V and 6 bases from J; junction bases left unmatched: 9.

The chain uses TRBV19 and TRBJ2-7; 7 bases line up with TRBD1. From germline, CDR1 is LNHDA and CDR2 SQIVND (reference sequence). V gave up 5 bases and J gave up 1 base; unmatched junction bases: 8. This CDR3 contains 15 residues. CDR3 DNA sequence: TGTGCCAGTAGTCCCACAGGGGTGGGGTCCTACGAGCAGTACTTC. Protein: CASSPTGVGSYEQYF.

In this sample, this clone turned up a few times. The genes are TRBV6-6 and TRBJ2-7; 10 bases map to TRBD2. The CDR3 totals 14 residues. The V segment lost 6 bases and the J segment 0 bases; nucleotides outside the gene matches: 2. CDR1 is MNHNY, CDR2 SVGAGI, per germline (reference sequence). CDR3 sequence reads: CASRGLAFSYEQYF. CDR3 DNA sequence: TGTGCCAGCAGGGGACTAGCGTTCTCCTACGAGCAGTACTTC.

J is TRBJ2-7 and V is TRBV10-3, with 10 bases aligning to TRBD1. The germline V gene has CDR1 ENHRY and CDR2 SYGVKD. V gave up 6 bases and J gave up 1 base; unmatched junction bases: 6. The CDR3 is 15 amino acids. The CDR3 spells CAIRKEGQGSYEQYF. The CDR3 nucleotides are TGTGCCATCAGAAAGGAGGGACAGGGGTCCTACGAGCAGTACTTC.

CDR3 sequence: CASSWTSASETQYF. The CDR3 region has the DNA TGTGCCAGCAGCTGGACTAGCGCGTCAGAGACCCAGTACTTC. The rearrangement joins TRBV7-3 to TRBJ2-5, with 9 positions matching TRBD2. The CDR3 runs 14 residues. With V trimmed by 4 bases and J by 4 bases, 4 bases remained unmatched. Germline V gives CDR1 SGHTA, CDR2 FQGTGA.

The CDR3 loop reads CASSFIRGTPGNQPQHF. The CDR3 DNA reads TGTGCCAGCAGTTTTATCCGGGGGACCCCCGGCAATCAGCCCCAGCATTTT. The V call is TRBV28, the J call TRBJ1-5, with D perhaps matching TRBD1 (5 bases). This CDR3 spans 17 amino acids. V lost 3 bases, J lost 2 bases, and 17 bases lay in between. The germline gives CDR1 MDHEN, CDR2 SYDVKM.

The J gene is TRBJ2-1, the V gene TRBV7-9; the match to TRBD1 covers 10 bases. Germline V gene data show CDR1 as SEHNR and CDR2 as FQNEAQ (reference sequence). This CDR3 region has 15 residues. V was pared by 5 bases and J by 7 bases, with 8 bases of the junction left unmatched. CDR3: CASSPDRGKTNEQFF. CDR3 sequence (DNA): TGTGCCAGCAGCCCGGACAGGGGGAAAACGAATGAGCAGTTCTTC.

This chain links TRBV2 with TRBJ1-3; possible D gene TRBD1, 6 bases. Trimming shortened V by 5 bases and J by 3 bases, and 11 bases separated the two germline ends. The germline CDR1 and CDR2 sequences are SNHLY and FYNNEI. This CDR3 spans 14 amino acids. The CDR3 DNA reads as TGTGCCAGCAGTCCCACAGGGTTTGGAAACACCATATATTTT. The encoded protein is CASSPTGFGNTIYF.

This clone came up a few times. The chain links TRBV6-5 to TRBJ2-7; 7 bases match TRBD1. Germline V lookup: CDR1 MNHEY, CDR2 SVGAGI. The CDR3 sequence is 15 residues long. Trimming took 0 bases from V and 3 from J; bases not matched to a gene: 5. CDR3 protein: CASSYSRTGVYEQYF. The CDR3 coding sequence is TGTGCCAGCAGTTACTCGCGAACAGGGGTCTACGAGCAGTACTTC.

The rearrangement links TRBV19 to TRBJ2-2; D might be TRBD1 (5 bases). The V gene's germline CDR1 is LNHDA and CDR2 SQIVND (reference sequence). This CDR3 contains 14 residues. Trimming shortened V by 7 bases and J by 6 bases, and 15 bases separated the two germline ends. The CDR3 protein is CASTKDARAGELFF. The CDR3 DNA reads TGTGCCAGTACCAAAGACGCCAGGGCCGGGGAGCTGTTTTTT.

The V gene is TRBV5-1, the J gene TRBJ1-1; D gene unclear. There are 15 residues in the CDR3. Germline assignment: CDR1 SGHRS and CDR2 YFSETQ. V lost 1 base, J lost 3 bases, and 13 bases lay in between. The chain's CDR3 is CASSLTGRRDTEAFF. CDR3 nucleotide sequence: TGCGCCAGCAGCTTGACGGGCCGAAGGGACACTGAAGCTTTCTTT.

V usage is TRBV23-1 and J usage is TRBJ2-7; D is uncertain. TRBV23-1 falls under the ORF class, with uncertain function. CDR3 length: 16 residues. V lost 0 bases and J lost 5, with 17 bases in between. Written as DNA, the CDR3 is TGCGCCAGCAGTCAATCGATCTCGTGGGTTGCACACGAGCAGTACTTC. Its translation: CASSQSISWVAHEQYF.

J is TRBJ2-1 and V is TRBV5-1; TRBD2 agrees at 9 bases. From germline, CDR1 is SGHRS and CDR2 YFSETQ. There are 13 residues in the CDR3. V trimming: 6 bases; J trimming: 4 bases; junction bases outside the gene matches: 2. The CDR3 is CASIGLAYNEQFF. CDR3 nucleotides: TGCGCCAGCATCGGACTAGCGTACAATGAGCAGTTCTTC.

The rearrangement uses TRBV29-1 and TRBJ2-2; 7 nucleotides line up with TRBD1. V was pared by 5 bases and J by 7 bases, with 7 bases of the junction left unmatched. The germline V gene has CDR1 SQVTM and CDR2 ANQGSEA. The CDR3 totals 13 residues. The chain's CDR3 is CSVNRGGGGELFF. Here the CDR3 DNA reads TGCAGCGTTAACAGGGGTGGCGGCGGGGAGCTGTTTTTT.